These 5 T cell receptor beta chains originate from one sample sequenced in a study of identical twins. TCRdb reprocessed the 5' RACE reads with MiXCR, giving one entry per CDR3 protein. The repertoire consists of some 100,000 distinct CDR3 sequences, with about 6.1% occurring once and the leading ten covering roughly 12%. The sample taken for sequencing was memory T cells sorted from blood. These receptors all come from a woman aged 45-65 years in good health.

This clonotype was seen at least ten times. The chain couples TRBV11-1 to TRBJ2-5; 13 bases match TRBD2. The length of the CDR3 is 17 residues. The V and J ends lost 0 bases and 4 bases, in that order; junction bases with no gene match: 5. Germline CDR1 and CDR2: SGHAT and FQDESV (reference sequence). The CDR3 nucleotides read TGTGCCAGCAGCTTAGCGCGTCGACTAGCGGGAGGAGAGACCCAGTACTTC. This gives the protein CASSLARRLAGGETQYF.

This clonotype was observed many times. This chain links TRBV4-1 with TRBJ1-3; 8 positions match TRBD1. Germline V lookup: CDR1 MGHRA, CDR2 YSYEKL. The trim removed 4 bases at V and 0 bases at J, leaving 2 bases unmatched. This CDR3 contains 15 residues. CDR3 in DNA: TGCGCCAGCAGCCTACAGGGGGACTCTGGAAACACCATATATTTT. This codes for CASSLQGDSGNTIYF.

This clonotype was seen more than once but under ten times. The V and J genes are TRBV6-2 or TRBV6-3 and TRBJ2-1; 14 positions agree with TRBD2. J was trimmed by 1 base and V by 7 bases; bases with no gene match: 9. Germline-derived CDR1 and CDR2 are MNHEY and SVGEGT. The CDR3 contains 18 residues. CDR3 sequence: CASMRGLAGDVSYNEQFF. Written as DNA, the CDR3 is TGTGCCAGCATGAGGGGACTAGCGGGAGATGTTTCCTACAATGAGCAGTTCTTC.

In its sample, this clonotype was seen many times. The CDR3 bases are TGCGCCAGCAGCGACCCGGGACAGGGAAGGAGCTATGGCTACACCTTC. As protein: CASSDPGQGRSYGYTF. The V call is TRBV5-1, the J call TRBJ1-2, with 9 bases aligning to TRBD1. The CDR3 has 16 residues. CDR1 is SGHRS and CDR2 is YFSETQ in the germline V gene. V trimming: 4 bases; J trimming: 4 bases; junction bases outside the gene matches: 11.

At least ten counts were recorded for this clonotype. This chain uses TRBV7-3 with TRBJ2-1; TRBD2 matches at 7 bases. In germline, CDR1 is SGHTA, CDR2 FQGTGA. The CDR3 has 14 amino acids. The V and J ends lost 6 bases and 3 bases, in that order; junction bases with no gene match: 5. In nucleotides, the CDR3 is TGTGCCAGCAGTCTCGGGACTAACTACAATGAGCAGTTCTTC. Translated: CASSLGTNYNEQFF.